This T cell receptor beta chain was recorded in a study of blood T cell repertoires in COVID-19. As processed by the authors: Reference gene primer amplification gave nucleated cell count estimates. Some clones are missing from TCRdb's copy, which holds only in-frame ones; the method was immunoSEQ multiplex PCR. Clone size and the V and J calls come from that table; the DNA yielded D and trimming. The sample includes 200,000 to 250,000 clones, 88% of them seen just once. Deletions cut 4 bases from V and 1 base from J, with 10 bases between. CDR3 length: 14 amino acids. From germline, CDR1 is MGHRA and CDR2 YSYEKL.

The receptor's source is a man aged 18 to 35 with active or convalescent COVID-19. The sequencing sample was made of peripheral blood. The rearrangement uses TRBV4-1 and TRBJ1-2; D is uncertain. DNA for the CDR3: TGCGCCAGCAGCCGTGAACAGCTTAACTATGGCTACACCTTC. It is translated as CASSREQLNYGYTF.